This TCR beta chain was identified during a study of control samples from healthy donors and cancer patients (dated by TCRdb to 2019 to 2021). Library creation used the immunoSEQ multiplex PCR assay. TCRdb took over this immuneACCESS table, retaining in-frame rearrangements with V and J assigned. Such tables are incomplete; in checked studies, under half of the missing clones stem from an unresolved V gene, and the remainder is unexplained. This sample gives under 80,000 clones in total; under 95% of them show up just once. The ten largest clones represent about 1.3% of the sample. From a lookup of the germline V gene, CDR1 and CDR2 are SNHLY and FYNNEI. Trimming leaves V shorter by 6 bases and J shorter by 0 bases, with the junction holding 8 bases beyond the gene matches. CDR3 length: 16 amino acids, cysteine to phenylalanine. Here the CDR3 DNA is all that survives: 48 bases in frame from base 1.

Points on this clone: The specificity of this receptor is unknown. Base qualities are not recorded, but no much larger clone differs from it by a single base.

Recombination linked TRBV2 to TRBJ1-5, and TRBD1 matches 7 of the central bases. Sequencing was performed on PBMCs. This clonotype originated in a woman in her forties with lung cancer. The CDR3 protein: CASSSGTVYSNQPQHF. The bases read TGTGCCAGCAGCTCCGGGACAGTGTATAGCAATCAGCCCCAGCATTTT. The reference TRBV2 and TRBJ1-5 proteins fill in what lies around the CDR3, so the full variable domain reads EPEVTQTPSHQVTQMGQEVILRCVPISNHLYFYWYRQILGQKVEFLVSFYNNEISEKSEIFDDQFSVERPDGSNFTLKIRSTKLEDSAMYFCASSSGTVYSNQPQHFGDGTRLSIL.